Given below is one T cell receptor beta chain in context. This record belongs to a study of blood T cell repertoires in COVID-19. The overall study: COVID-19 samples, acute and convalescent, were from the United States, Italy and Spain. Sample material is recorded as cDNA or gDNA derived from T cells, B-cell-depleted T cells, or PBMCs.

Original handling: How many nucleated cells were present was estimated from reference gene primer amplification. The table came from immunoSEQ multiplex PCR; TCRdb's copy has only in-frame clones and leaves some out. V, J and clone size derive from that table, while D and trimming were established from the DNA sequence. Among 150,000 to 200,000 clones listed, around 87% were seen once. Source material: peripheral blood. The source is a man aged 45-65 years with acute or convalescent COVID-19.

The CDR3 sequence: CTSSRGNEQFF. The CDR3 DNA reads TGTACCAGCAGCAGAGGAAATGAGCAGTTCTTC. The V and J genes are TRBV7-2 and TRBJ2-1, with D uncertain. CDR1 and CDR2 from the germline V gene are SGHTA and FQGNSA. Deletions cut 5 bases from V and 7 bases from J, with 6 bases between. The CDR3 extends over 11 amino acids.